The 22 T cell receptor beta chains presented below share a single source sample, sequenced in a study of vaccination effects on CD4 cells after COVID-19. Clones were sequenced by immunoSEQ multiplex PCR, and TCRdb holds only the in-frame ones, with some missing. This sample carries 25,000 to 40,000 clones, about four fifths of them seen once, and the ten largest clones take roughly 1.6%. No antigen has been assigned to these receptors. In the ViraFEST assay, antigen-specific CD4+ clonotypes were identified by expansion after peptide-pool stimulation. Cultured cells yielded isolated CD4+ T cells after approximately nine days. Participants were given two doses of BNT162b2 or mRNA-1273 vaccine. This specimen was CD4+ T cells from PBMCs cultured with HCoV-NL63 spike peptides, taken after COVID-19 vaccination. The receptors derive from a human donor who received a COVID-19 vaccine. Some clones in this sample may be carry-over from other donors' samples.

This chain uses TRBV10-1 with TRBJ2-2; 7 nucleotides agree with TRBD1. Germline loops: CDR1 WNHNN, CDR2 SYGVQD (reference sequence). This CDR3 spans 15 amino acids. V trimming: 6 bases; J trimming: 0 bases; junction bases outside the gene matches: 4. CDR3 nucleotides: TGCGCCAGCAGGCTAGGGGGCCCGAACACCGGGGAGCTGTTTTTT. This codes for CASRLGGPNTGELFF.

The chain recombines TRBV28 with TRBJ2-6; tentative D call: TRBD1 (6 bases). The V and J ends lost 11 bases and 0 bases respectively, with 17 bases between them. This CDR3 spans 16 amino acids. CDR1 is MDHEN and CDR2 is SYDVKM in the germline V gene. Here the CDR3 DNA reads TGTGCCGCTTGCGGACAGAGTATCTCTGGGGCCAACGTCCTGACTTTC. It translates to CAACGQSISGANVLTF.

This sequence joins TRBV6-5 and TRBJ2-3; D is undetermined. The CDR3 sequence is 14 residues long. Trimming stripped 5 bases from V and 4 bases from J, with 13 bases between. Germline V gene sequence: CDR1 MNHEY, CDR2 SVGAGI. CDR3 sequence: CASSPTFSADTQYF. CDR3 coding DNA: TGTGCCAGCAGTCCCACCTTCAGCGCAGATACGCAGTATTTT.

The table lists this clone with a few counts. The chain joins TRBV30 to TRBJ1-2, with TRBD1 matching 10 bases. Germline assignment: CDR1 GTSNPN and CDR2 SVGIG (reference sequence). Trimming took 1 base from V and 7 from J; bases not matched to a gene: 0. The CDR3 has 12 residues. For the CDR3, the DNA is TGTGCCTGGAGTGGGACAGGGGGTGGCTACACCTTC. Translating gives CAWSGTGGGYTF.

The V call is TRBV24-1, the J call TRBJ1-1; D ambiguous. The germline gives CDR1 KGHDR, CDR2 SFDVKD. The CDR3 contains 11 residues. Trimming took 4 bases from V and 11 from J, leaving 10 bases between them. The CDR3: CATSEGRFAFF. The DNA for the CDR3 is TGTGCCACCAGTGAAGGACGTTTTGCTTTCTTT.

The chain uses TRBV12-3 or TRBV12-4 and TRBJ2-7; 8 bases align to TRBD1. V was pared by 5 bases and J by 4 bases, with 4 bases of the junction left unmatched. The CDR3 is made up of 13 amino acids. CDR3 sequence reads: CASSRTGMYEQYV. The CDR3 region has the DNA TGTGCCAGCAGTCGGACAGGGATGTACGAGCAGTACGTC.

This clone is a singleton in its sample. The J gene is TRBJ2-3, the V gene TRBV5-4; D unclear. Per the germline V gene, CDR1 is SGHNT and CDR2 is YYREEE (reference sequence). V dropped 0 bases and J dropped 2 bases, with 10 bases sitting between them. The CDR3 runs to 15 residues. Here the CDR3 DNA reads TGTGCCAGCAGCTTGGATCCGGATCCCACAGATACGCAGTATTTT. Its translation is CASSLDPDPTDTQYF. Full variable domain (remainder filled in from reference TRBV5-4 and TRBJ2-3): ETGVTQSPTHLIKTRGQQVTLRCSSQSGHNTVSWYQQALGQGPQFIFQYYREEENGRGNFPPRFSGLQFPNYSSELNVNALELDDSALYLCASSLDPDPTDTQYFGPGTRLTVL.

The rearrangement joins TRBV6-5 to TRBJ1-1; no definite D call. V gave up 6 bases and J gave up 1 base, with 15 bases separating them. Per germline, CDR1 MNHEY and CDR2 SVGAGI. The CDR3 length is 15 residues. The CDR3 DNA reads as TGTGCCAGCAGAAAACACGGCGAGGGGAACACTGAAGCTTTCTTT. This translates into CASRKHGEGNTEAFF.

The rearrangement links TRBV5-1 to TRBJ1-4; D possibly corresponds to TRBD1 (6 bases). Trimming cost V 0 bases and J 7 bases, with 13 bases left between them. Per germline, CDR1 SGHRS and CDR2 YFSETQ. The CDR3 totals 15 residues. CDR3 nucleotide sequence: TGCGCCAGCAGCTTGGCCCCGGGGGCGGTTGAAAAACTGTTTTTT. Encoded protein: CASSLAPGAVEKLFF.

The J gene is TRBJ1-1, the V gene TRBV19; D is unclear. Looked up from germline, CDR1 is LNHDA and CDR2 is SQIVND (reference sequence). The V end lost 5 bases, the J end lost 1 base, and 11 bases lay between the germline ends. The CDR3 runs to 14 residues. The CDR3 spells CASSFRRENTEAFF. Written as DNA, the CDR3 is TGTGCCAGTAGTTTCAGGCGGGAGAACACTGAAGCTTTCTTT.

The rearrangement uses TRBV7-2 and TRBJ1-5; D is undetermined. The CDR3 spans 15 residues. V shed 3 bases and J shed 0 bases, with 9 bases lying between them. Germline V gene lookup returns CDR1 SGHTA and CDR2 FQGNSA. The CDR3: CASSLSGYSNQPQHF. As DNA, the CDR3 is TGTGCCAGCAGCTTGTCCGGTTATAGCAATCAGCCCCAGCATTTT. The full variable domain, its missing parts supplied by reference TRBV7-2 and TRBJ1-5, is GAGVSQSPSNKVTEKGKDVELRCDPISGHTALYWYRQSLGQGLEFLIYFQGNSAPDKSGLPSDRFSAERTGGSVSTLTIQRTQQEDSAVYLCASSLSGYSNQPQHFGDGTRLSIL.

V and J are TRBV4-1 and TRBJ2-5; D is ambiguous. CDR3 length: 16 residues. Germline CDR1 and CDR2: MGHRA and YSYEKL. Trimming shortened V by 4 bases and J by 2 bases, and 17 bases separated the two germline ends. The CDR3 DNA follows: TGCGCCAGCAGCCGAGAAGGGCCTGGGGTACAAGAGACCCAGTACTTC. Protein: CASSREGPGVQETQYF.

CDR3 bases: TGTGCCAGCAGCTTAACTAGCGGGGGGGCTGGGCAAGAGACCCAGTACTTC. This sequence encodes CASSLTSGGAGQETQYF. The V call is TRBV7-2, the J call TRBJ2-5, with 13 bases that match TRBD2. The germline V gene encodes CDR1 SGHTA and CDR2 FQGNSA. Unmatched junction bases numbered 5, after V lost 2 bases and J lost 2 bases. This CDR3 region has 17 residues.

V gene TRBV6-6 combines with J gene TRBJ2-7; the D is unclear. V was trimmed by 4 bases and J by 2 bases, leaving 6 bases between them. The germline V gene has CDR1 MNHNY and CDR2 SVGAGI (reference sequence). The length of the CDR3 is 12 residues. CDR3 amino acids: CASSLDTYEQYV. As DNA, the CDR3 is TGTGCCAGCAGTTTAGACACCTACGAGCAGTACGTC.

The count of this clone is one. This chain connects TRBV5-1 to TRBJ2-1; weak D call: TRBD2 (5 bases). The CDR3 runs to 15 residues. V lost 0 bases, J lost 2 bases, and 9 bases lay in between. Germline CDR1 SGHRS, CDR2 YFSETQ. The CDR3, as DNA: TGCGCCAGCAGCTTGGCGGGGTCCCCCTACAATGAGCAGTTCTTC. It yields the protein CASSLAGSPYNEQFF.

The J gene is TRBJ1-4, the V gene TRBV7-2; D is unclear. This CDR3 has 13 amino acids. With 3 bases removed from V and 2 bases from J, the gap between germline ends came to 4 bases. The germline V gene encodes CDR1 SGHTA and CDR2 FQGNSA. The CDR3 reads CASSFDTNEKLFF. CDR3 DNA sequence: TGTGCCAGCAGCTTTGATACTAATGAAAAACTGTTTTTT.

The gene calls are TRBV4-1 and TRBJ2-3; possible D gene TRBD2, 5 bases. V lost 0 bases to trimming and J lost 9 bases, with 10 bases between them. Germline V lookup: CDR1 MGHRA, CDR2 YSYEKL. The CDR3 is 13 residues long. CDR3 nucleotide sequence: TGCGCCAGCAGCCAAGATGGTAGGAGGACGCAGTATTTT. This encodes CASSQDGRRTQYF.

The gene calls are TRBV6-5 and TRBJ1-5; the match to TRBD1 covers 8 bases. The length of the CDR3 is 15 residues. With 5 bases clipped from V and 3 bases from J, the junction kept 6 bases outside the gene matches. Germline V gene lookup returns CDR1 MNHEY and CDR2 SVGAGI. CDR3 residues: CASSTRTGPNQPQHF. CDR3 bases: TGTGCCAGCAGTACCCGGACAGGGCCCAATCAGCCCCAGCATTTT.

This clone has just a few counts. The chain couples TRBV19 to TRBJ1-3; 8 nucleotides match TRBD1. Germline CDR1 is LNHDA and CDR2 is SQIVND (reference sequence). V shed 6 bases and J 4 bases; nucleotides not matched to a gene: 5. This CDR3 has 14 amino acids. Written as DNA, the CDR3 is TGTGCCAGTAGCCCCGACAGGGGAGGAAACACCATATATTTT. Residues: CASSPDRGGNTIYF. The full variable domain, its missing parts supplied by reference TRBV19 and TRBJ1-3, is DGGITQSPKYLFRKEGQNVTLSCEQNLNHDAMYWYRQDPGQGLRLIYYSQIVNDFQKGDIAEGYSVSREKKESFPLTVTSAQKNPTAFYLCASSPDRGGNTIYFGEGSWLTVV.

The chain couples TRBV13 to TRBJ1-3; D is perhaps TRBD1 (5 bases). This CDR3 has 17 residues. V dropped 6 bases and J dropped 0 bases, with 18 bases sitting between them. CDR1 is PRHDT, CDR2 FYEKMQ, per germline (reference sequence). The DNA of the CDR3 is TGTGCCAGCAGACCCTATGACAGCGGCAACTCTGGAAACACCATATATTTT. Translation gives CASRPYDSGNSGNTIYF.

By share of the sample, this clone is large. The chain is built from TRBV6-5 and TRBJ1-2; D possibly corresponds to TRBD1 (5 bases). CDR1 and CDR2 from the germline V gene are MNHEY and SVGAGI. Trimming took off 4 bases at V and 7 bases at J, with 13 bases between the two ends. This CDR3 is 13 amino acids long. The CDR3 DNA follows: TGTGCCAGCAGTTTACTAACGGGGGTTGGCTACACCTTC. Its translation is CASSLLTGVGYTF.

This clone is a singleton in its sample. The chain uses TRBV14 and TRBJ2-1; no reliable D call. Trimming pared 4 bases from V and 9 bases from J, leaving 10 bases between. There are 12 residues in the CDR3. The germline CDR1 and CDR2 sequences are SGHDN and FVKESK. CDR3 DNA sequence: TGTGCCAGCAGCCCGACGGGCGGTGAGCAGTTCTTC. Amino acid sequence: CASSPTGGEQFF.